The source of this TCR beta chain is a study of shared clonotypes between healthy human individuals. Notes on the study in general: Non-shared clonotypes had lower generation probabilities than those shared by all four donors. Some naive CD4 clonotypes, 4.5% to 5.5%, turned up in common across several donors.

Replicate PCRs from sorted subsets contained 200 ng DNA, which is roughly 30,000 T cell genomes. This table comes from immunoSEQ multiplex PCR, and its TCRdb copy is limited to in-frame clones, with some not included. The sample contains 2 million to 2.5 million clones, 90% to 95% of which appear only once. On this clone: Antigen: not known.

A split of CD4+ cells into CD45RA+ naive and CD45RA-negative memory subsets was performed. Input material: naive CD4+ T cells from PBMCs. The sample's subset: CD45RA+ positively selected. The sequence came from a man between 18 and 35 years old in good health. Some clones in this sample may be carry-over from other donors' samples.

CDR3: CASSQDPGTANEKLFF. In DNA form, the CDR3 reads TGCGCCAGCAGCCAAGATCCGGGGACGGCTAATGAAAAACTGTTTTTT. The chain is built from TRBV4-1 and TRBJ1-4; D is perhaps TRBD1 (5 bases). V gave up 0 bases and J gave up 3 bases, with 11 bases separating them. Germline CDR1 and CDR2: MGHRA and YSYEKL. This CDR3 has 16 amino acids.